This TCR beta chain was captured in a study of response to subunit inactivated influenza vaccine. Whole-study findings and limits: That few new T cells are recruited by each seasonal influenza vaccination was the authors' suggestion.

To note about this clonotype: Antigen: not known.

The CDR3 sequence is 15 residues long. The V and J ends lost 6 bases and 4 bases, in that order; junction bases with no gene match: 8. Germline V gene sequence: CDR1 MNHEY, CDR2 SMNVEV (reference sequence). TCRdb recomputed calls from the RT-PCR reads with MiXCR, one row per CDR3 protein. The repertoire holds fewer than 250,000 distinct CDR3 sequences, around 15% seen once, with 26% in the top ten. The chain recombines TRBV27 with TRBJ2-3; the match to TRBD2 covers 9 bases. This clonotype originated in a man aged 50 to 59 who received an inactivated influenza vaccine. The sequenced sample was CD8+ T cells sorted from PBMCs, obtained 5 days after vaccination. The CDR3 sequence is CASRKGRGGPDTQYF. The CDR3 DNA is TGTGCCAGCAGGAAAGGGCGGGGGGGCCCAGATACGCAGTATTTT.